This T cell receptor (beta chain) was sequenced in a study of shared clonotypes between healthy human individuals. Trimming removed 5 bases from V and 7 bases from J, with 12 bases in between. Germline V gene data show CDR1 as PRHDT and CDR2 as FYEKMQ (reference sequence). The CDR3 is 13 amino acids. Naivety among CD8 cells was defined by CD45RO negativity and positive CCR7 selection, thereby excluding terminally differentiated effector memory CD45RA+ cells. For this clone: What it recognizes is unknown.

Study conclusions and caveats: Investigators expected sequencing depth to affect clonotype sharing among donors.

Only in-frame clones appear in the TCRdb table, and some are missing; sequencing was by immunoSEQ multiplex PCR. The sample includes just over 2,000,000 clones, over 85% of them seen just once. The receptor was derived from a man younger than 35 in good health. The chain is built from TRBV13 and TRBJ2-1; D is perhaps TRBD1 or TRBD2 (5 bases each). The sequenced material came from naive CD8+ T cells sorted from blood. This chain's CDR3 is CASSPTGANEQFF. The DNA for the CDR3 is TGTGCCAGCAGCCCTACCGGGGCGAATGAGCAGTTCTTC.